The present TCR beta chain was sequenced within a study of blood T cells in healthy people across ages. A J-beta primer mix and a sample-barcoded 5' primer were used in a second PCR of about 7 to 11 cycles. TCRdb itself ran the 5' RACE reads through MiXCR, one entry per CDR3 protein. Here the sample spans approximately 800,000 distinct CDR3 sequences, around 34% being singletons. This CDR3 has 12 residues. Trimming pared 3 bases from V and 12 bases from J, leaving 17 bases between. The germline V gene encodes CDR1 DFQATT and CDR2 SNEGSKA (reference sequence). The chain recombines TRBV20-1 with TRBJ1-2; no definite D call. The sample comprised blood. This sequence originates from a man aged 18 to 30 in good health. The chain's CDR3 is CSARAAETHHTF. The CDR3 DNA reads TGCAGTGCTAGGGCAGCCGAGACCCACCACACCTTC.